The rows below give T cell receptor beta chains drawn from one sample of a study of T-cell memory formation after mild COVID-19. TCRdb processed the 5' RACE reads anew with MiXCR; each CDR3 protein has one entry. The data hold some 250,000 distinct CDR3 sequences, with 8% to 10% observed a single time. Sample: PBMCs or a T cell subset sorted from them (not recorded which). These receptors came from a man younger than 35 who had mild COVID-19 (a few samples of this study predate the infection). Cell type and time point are not known. The CDR3 runs from the conserved cysteine through the conserved F or W. The D gene is left open where the match is weak. Size is omitted from some rows. Given values are once, few, many or a class for expanded clones.

TRBJ2-5	TRBV20-1	TRBD2	NA	13	CSARTSGQETQYF	TGCAGTGCTAGGACTAGCGGGCAAGAGACCCAGTACTTC
TRBJ2-3	TRBV7-2	NA	few	15	CASTRGAGSTDTQYF	TGTGCCAGCACCCGGGGTGCGGGAAGCACAGATACGCAGTATTTT
TRBJ2-2	TRBV12-3/TRBV12-4	TRBD1	many	15	CASSLGDRDTGELFF	TGTGCCAGCAGTTTAGGGGACAGGGACACCGGGGAGCTGTTTTTT
TRBJ2-6	TRBV4-3	NA	few	14	CASSQDSGANVLTF	TGCGCCAGCAGCCAAGATTCTGGGGCCAACGTCCTGACTTTC
TRBJ2-2	TRBV24-1	NA	few	13	CATSDPNTGELFF	TGTGCCACCAGTGACCCAAACACCGGGGAGCTGTTTTTT
TRBJ2-3	TRBV7-6	TRBD2	many	14	CASSLGGGAYTQYF	TGTGCCAGCAGCTTGGGCGGGGGGGCCTATACGCAGTATTTT
TRBJ1-6	TRBV28	NA	NA	13	CASSSLFASPLHF	TGTGCCAGCAGCTCGCTTTTTGCTTCACCCCTCCACTTT
TRBJ2-6	TRBV9	TRBD2	few	17	CASSAGLELWRANVLTF	TGTGCCAGCAGCGCCGGACTAGAGCTCTGGAGGGCCAACGTCCTGACTTTC
TRBJ2-5	TRBV24-1	TRBD1	many	15	CATSDPSTGGETQYF	TGTGCCACCAGTGACCCCTCGACAGGGGGCGAGACCCAGTACTTC
TRBJ1-5	TRBV6-2/TRBV6-3	NA	NA	14	CASSQRGPYQPQHF	TGTGCCAGCAGTCAACGGGGCCCGTATCAGCCCCAGCATTTT
TRBJ1-5	TRBV6-2/TRBV6-3	NA	NA	13	CASALTGNQPQHF	TGTGCCAGCGCGCTGACGGGGAATCAGCCCCAGCATTTT
TRBJ2-7	TRBV5-1	TRBD1	NA	15	CASSLDRTGGEEQYF	TGCGCCAGCAGCCTCGATAGGACAGGGGGCGAAGAGCAGTACTTC
TRBJ2-3	TRBV6-5	TRBD2	NA	13	CASSYQGGDTQYF	TGTGCCAGCAGTTACCAGGGAGGGGATACGCAGTATTTT
TRBJ1-2	TRBV20-1	NA	few	12	CSAAGGDYGYTF	TGCAGTGCTGCTGGAGGAGACTATGGCTACACCTTC
TRBJ1-5	TRBV20-1	NA	many	13	CSASSGLDQPQHF	TGCAGTGCTAGTTCGGGGTTGGATCAGCCCCAGCATTTT
TRBJ2-3	TRBV5-1	NA	many	15	CASSPVGHSTDTQYF	TGCGCCAGCAGCCCGGTCGGACATAGCACAGATACGCAGTATTTT
TRBJ2-3	TRBV5-5	TRBD1	NA	15	CASSLGTGGPDTQYF	TGTGCCAGCAGCCTAGGGACAGGGGGACCAGATACGCAGTATTTT
TRBJ2-7	TRBV9	TRBD2	NA	18	CASSVGRGEAGDMYEQYF	TGTGCCAGCAGCGTAGGCAGGGGAGAAGCGGGGGATATGTACGAGCAGTACTTC
TRBJ1-1	TRBV5-1	NA	few	15	CASRPGQRLNTEAFF	TGCGCCAGCAGGCCAGGACAGCGACTGAACACTGAAGCTTTCTTT
TRBJ2-1	TRBV6-5	NA	NA	14	CASSYSSIVNEQFF	TGTGCCAGCAGTTACTCGAGTATAGTCAATGAGCAGTTCTTC
TRBJ2-3	TRBV6-5	NA	NA	14	CASSFLPATDTQYF	TGTGCCAGCAGTTTCTTACCAGCCACAGATACGCAGTATTTT
TRBJ1-2	TRBV7-2	TRBD1	many	14	CASSRRTGLSGYTF	TGTGCCAGCAGCCGGCGGACAGGGCTCTCGGGCTACACCTTC
TRBJ1-6	TRBV5-1	NA	NA	14	CATRDGGNNSPLHF	TGCGCCACCCGTGACGGAGGGAATAATTCACCCCTCCACTTT
TRBJ1-5	TRBV5-1	NA	many	15	CASSLSPGDYQPQHF	TGCGCCAGCAGCTTGTCTCCAGGGGACTATCAGCCCCAGCATTTT
TRBJ2-1	TRBV20-1	NA	NA	13	CSTLPFSYNEQFF	TGCAGTACTTTACCTTTCTCCTACAATGAGCAGTTCTTC
TRBJ2-3	TRBV20-1	TRBD2	NA	17	CSARDSAGSTSTDTQYF	TGCAGTGCTAGAGATTCAGCGGGGTCAACTAGCACAGATACGCAGTATTTT
TRBJ2-7	TRBV30	NA	many	13	CAWSTGLSGEQYF	TGTGCCTGGAGCACGGGACTGAGCGGGGAGCAGTACTTC
TRBJ2-3	TRBV5-1	NA	NA	15	CASSLGAGRTDTQYF	TGCGCCAGCAGCTTGGGAGCAGGGCGCACAGATACGCAGTATTTT
TRBJ1-2	TRBV25-1	TRBD1	few	14	CASSEDRGANGYTF	TGTGCCAGCTCCGAAGACAGGGGTGCGAATGGCTACACCTTC
TRBJ2-1	TRBV7-9	TRBD1	NA	16	CASSPRDRDLFGGQFF	TGTGCCAGCAGCCCCCGGGACAGGGACCTATTTGGGGGGCAGTTCTTC
TRBJ2-3	TRBV29-1	NA	NA	14	CSVETGMAPDTQYF	TGCAGCGTTGAGACCGGGATGGCCCCAGATACGCAGTATTTT
TRBJ2-2	TRBV15	TRBD1	few	15	CAASQDRRNTGELFF	TGTGCCGCCTCACAGGACAGGCGGAACACCGGGGAGCTGTTTTTT
TRBJ2-7	TRBV20-1	NA	many	12	CSATQGSYEQYF	TGCAGTGCTACGCAGGGATCGTACGAGCAGTACTTC
TRBJ2-7	TRBV6-5	NA	NA	14	CASSYSTGRNEQYF	TGTGCCAGCAGTTACTCCACAGGGAGGAACGAGCAGTACTTC
TRBJ2-7	TRBV6-5	TRBD2	NA	14	CASSYSASGNEQYF	TGTGCCAGCAGTTACTCGGCTAGCGGGAACGAGCAGTACTTC
TRBJ2-3	TRBV20-1	TRBD2	NA	15	CSAKGLARHLDTQYF	TGCAGTGCTAAGGGACTAGCGAGACATTTGGATACGCAGTATTTT
TRBJ1-2	TRBV12-3/TRBV12-4	NA	NA	12	CASSFNGDGYTF	TGTGCCAGCAGTTTTAATGGGGACGGCTACACCTTC
TRBJ2-6	TRBV14	TRBD1	few	18	CASSPRGQGSTGANVLTF	TGTGCCAGCAGCCCGAGAGGACAGGGATCCACTGGGGCCAACGTCCTGACTTTC
TRBJ1-1	TRBV6-5	NA	NA	13	CASSRHRATEAFF	TGTGCCAGCAGTAGACACAGGGCCACTGAAGCTTTCTTT
TRBJ2-3	TRBV15	TRBD2	few	16	CATRTLRGDLTDTQYF	TGTGCCACCAGAACCCTACGGGGGGACCTCACAGATACGCAGTATTTT
TRBJ2-5	TRBV4-1	TRBD2	few	15	CASSLGLGIGETQYF	TGCGCCAGCAGCCTGGGACTAGGTATAGGAGAGACCCAGTACTTC
TRBJ2-2	TRBV5-1	NA	few	15	CASSFPGSNTGELFF	TGCGCCAGCAGCTTCCCGGGTTCGAACACCGGGGAGCTGTTTTTT
TRBJ2-5	TRBV15	TRBD1	NA	15	CATGQGAVDQETQYF	TGTGCCACCGGCCAGGGGGCGGTGGATCAAGAGACCCAGTACTTC
TRBJ1-4	TRBV20-1	NA	many	12	CSARAPAEKLFF	TGCAGTGCTAGAGCACCGGCCGAAAAACTGTTTTTT
TRBJ2-7	TRBV15	TRBD2	NA	16	CATSRDASGGVYEQYF	TGTGCCACCAGCAGAGATGCTAGCGGGGGGGTGTACGAGCAGTACTTC
TRBJ2-1	TRBV5-1	NA	NA	17	CASSLAGTSRSYNEQFF	TGCGCCAGCAGCTTGGCCGGGACTTCCCGTTCCTACAATGAGCAGTTCTTC
TRBJ2-5	TRBV5-6	NA	few	14	CASSWTSDQETQYF	TGTGCCAGCAGCTGGACGAGCGACCAAGAGACCCAGTACTTC